This is a list of T cell receptor beta chains from one sample in a study of T cells in Graves' hyperthyroidism and ophthalmopathy. TCRdb recomputed calls from the multiplex PCR reads with MiXCR, one row per CDR3 protein. The top ten hold over 35% of the sample, which has 190,000 or so distinct CDR3 sequences, around 16% seen once. The sequenced sample was blood. Every receptor here comes from a man aged 35-49 years with Graves' hyperthyroidism. CDR3s include the opening cysteine and the closing phenylalanine or tryptophan. Each record gives: J gene, V gene, clone size, D gene, CDR3 protein, CDR3 DNA. A D gene is named only where the DNA matches it firmly. Clone size is given for some rows only: seen once, a few or many times, or a class if the clone is expanded.

>TRBJ1-2|TRBV10-3|many|TRBD1
CAISGTGTNYGYTF
TGTGCCATCAGTGGGACAGGGACTAACTATGGCTACACCTTC
>TRBJ2-3|TRBV12-3/TRBV12-4|few|.
CASRSSIGEADTQYF
TGTGCCAGCAGATCATCTATAGGGGAAGCTGATACGCAGTATTTT
>TRBJ1-2|TRBV6-2/TRBV6-3|.|TRBD1
CASSYSTGTDWGYTF
TGTGCCAGCAGTTACTCGACAGGGACTGACTGGGGCTACACCTTC
>TRBJ1-1|TRBV10-3|many|TRBD1
CATNSGTENTEAFF
TGTGCCACGAACTCCGGGACAGAGAACACTGAAGCTTTCTTT
>TRBJ2-5|TRBV5-1|few|.
CASNLKQGLGETQYF
TGCGCCAGCAACTTGAAACAGGGACTGGGGGAGACCCAGTACTTC
>TRBJ2-3|TRBV3-1|many|TRBD2
CASSHSPTSGGGTTDTQYF
TGTGCCAGCAGCCATTCCCCGACTAGCGGGGGGGGTACCACAGATACGCAGTATTTT
>TRBJ1-1|TRBV28|many|TRBD1
CASSLTVRGVDEAFF
TGTGCCAGCAGTTTAACTGTCAGGGGGGTCGATGAAGCTTTCTTT
>TRBJ2-7|TRBV4-3|many|TRBD1
CASSTRQGLYEQYF
TGCGCCAGCAGCACTCGACAGGGTCTCTACGAGCAGTACTTC
>TRBJ2-7|TRBV12-3/TRBV12-4|.|.
CAGSLGFKGYEQYF
TGTGCCGGCAGTTTGGGATTTAAGGGATACGAGCAGTACTTC
>TRBJ2-1|TRBV28|few|.
CASTPRLGEQFF
TGTGCCAGCACCCCCCGGTTGGGGGAGCAGTTCTTC
>TRBJ2-1|TRBV25-1|few|TRBD1
CASSFTGGESYNEQFF
TGTGCCAGCAGTTTTACAGGGGGCGAATCATACAATGAGCAGTTCTTC
>TRBJ1-2|TRBV6-5|.|.
CASSYSTGPWGYTF
TGTGCCAGCAGTTACTCAACAGGCCCTTGGGGCTACACCTTC
>TRBJ2-1|TRBV6-2/TRBV6-3|many|.
CASTVSDGNEQFF
TGTGCCAGCACAGTGTCCGACGGTAATGAGCAGTTCTTC
>TRBJ1-1|TRBV27|many|.
CASSLNPGTRGSTEAFF
TGTGCCAGCAGTTTAAACCCGGGGACACGGGGTAGCACTGAAGCTTTCTTT
>TRBJ1-1|TRBV6-2/TRBV6-3|many|.
CASSYVYGGPNTEAFF
TGTGCCAGCAGTTACGTTTACGGGGGGCCGAACACTGAAGCTTTCTTT
>TRBJ2-2|TRBV27|.|TRBD2
CASSLLAGAEETGELFF
TGTGCCAGCAGTTTATTAGCGGGGGCAGAGGAAACCGGGGAGCTGTTTTTT
>TRBJ2-7|TRBV4-2|few|TRBD2
CASSQIAGVSSYEQYF
TGTGCCAGCAGCCAAATAGCGGGGGTAAGCTCCTACGAGCAGTACTTC
>TRBJ1-1|TRBV7-9|many|.
CASSLPGDTEAFF
TGTGCCAGCAGCTTACCAGGGGACACTGAAGCTTTCTTT
>TRBJ1-4|TRBV6-6|.|.
CASSYGVANEKLFF
TGTGCCAGCAGTTACGGGGTTGCTAATGAAAAACTGTTTTTT
>TRBJ2-3|TRBV7-2|many|.
CASSSQGFADTQYF
TGTGCCAGCAGCTCGCAGGGTTTTGCAGATACGCAGTATTTT
>TRBJ2-2|TRBV7-9|many|TRBD1
CASSFPSTGTGGAGGELFF
TGTGCCAGCAGCTTCCCATCAACCGGGACAGGGGGCGCCGGCGGGGAGCTGTTTTTT
>TRBJ2-7|TRBV7-3|many|TRBD1
CASSLTGQGSSYEQYF
TGTGCCAGCAGCTTAACCGGACAGGGTTCGTCTTACGAGCAGTACTTC
>TRBJ2-7|TRBV6-1|many|TRBD1
CASSEIGQGGDYEQYF
TGTGCCAGCAGTGAAATTGGACAGGGGGGAGACTACGAGCAGTACTTC
>TRBJ2-7|TRBV13|many|TRBD1
CASSSPGQHRGEQYF
TGTGCCAGCAGCTCGCCGGGACAGCATCGTGGCGAGCAGTACTTC
>TRBJ1-1|TRBV12-3/TRBV12-4|once|TRBD1
CASSNQGANTEAFF
TGTGCCAGCAGTAACCAGGGGGCCAACACTGAAGCTTTCTTT
>TRBJ1-5|TRBV28|many|.
CASGILAGTHQPQHF
TGTGCCAGCGGAATCCTCGCAGGGACTCATCAGCCCCAGCATTTT
>TRBJ2-7|TRBV5-6|.|.
CASSVGAGDMEQYF
TGTGCCAGCAGCGTGGGGGCAGGTGATATGGAGCAGTACTTC
>TRBJ2-1|TRBV5-4|.|TRBD1
CASSAQGFHNEQFF
TGTGCCAGCAGCGCACAGGGGTTTCACAATGAGCAGTTCTTC
>TRBJ2-5|TRBV20-1|many|.
CSARDWVGLETQYF
TGCAGTGCCAGGGACTGGGTGGGTTTAGAGACCCAGTACTTC
>TRBJ2-1|TRBV7-8|many|.
CASSLLRGNEQFF
TGTGCCAGCAGCTTATTGCGGGGAAATGAGCAGTTCTTC
>TRBJ2-3|TRBV9|many|.
CASSRDSTDTQYF
TGTGCCAGCAGCCGTGACAGCACAGATACGCAGTATTTT
>TRBJ2-5|TRBV3-1|many|.
CASSQSETQYF
TGTGCCAGCAGCCAATCTGAGACCCAGTACTTC
>TRBJ2-5|TRBV2|many|TRBD2
CASRGGLAGAEVETQYF
TGTGCCAGCAGGGGTGGACTAGCGGGGGCCGAAGTGGAGACCCAGTACTTC
>TRBJ1-1|TRBV30|many|.
CAWITSRIRTDTEAFF
TGTGCCTGGATCACTTCCCGTATTCGGACGGACACTGAAGCTTTCTTT
>TRBJ1-5|TRBV7-9|many|.
CASSLGRLYNQPQHF
TGTGCCAGCAGCTTAGGGCGACTATACAATCAGCCCCAGCATTTT
>TRBJ2-3|TRBV9|few|TRBD2
CASSASLAGATDTQYF
TGTGCCAGCAGCGCCTCTTTAGCGGGGGCCACAGATACGCAGTATTTT
>TRBJ1-6|TRBV7-9|many|TRBD1
CASRRGDRLINSPLHF
TGTGCCAGCAGGCGGGGGGACAGGCTGATTAATTCACCCCTCCACTTT
>TRBJ1-1|TRBV5-1|few|.
CASSPGGRAYTEAFF
TGCGCCAGCAGCCCGGGAGGCCGGGCCTACACTGAAGCTTTCTTT
>TRBJ1-2|TRBV24-1|.|.
CATSDLRVNYGYTF
TGTGCCACCAGTGATTTGAGAGTAAACTATGGCTACACCTTC
>TRBJ2-3|TRBV7-9|many|.
CASSRAADTQYF
TGTGCCAGCAGCCGCGCAGCAGATACGCAGTATTTT
>TRBJ2-3|TRBV9|many|.
CASSVAVGTDTQYF
TGTGCCAGCAGCGTAGCGGTTGGCACAGATACGCAGTATTTT
>TRBJ2-3|TRBV6-1|.|.
CASRTGGRADTQYF
TGTGCCAGCAGGACGGGGGGCAGGGCAGATACGCAGTATTTT
>TRBJ2-2|TRBV20-1|many|TRBD1
CSARDRQGATAGELFF
TGCAGTGCTAGAGATCGGCAGGGGGCGACGGCCGGGGAGCTGTTTTTT
>TRBJ1-6|TRBV11-1|many|.
CASSSLNSPLHF
TGTGCCAGCAGCTCTTTGAATTCACCCCTCCACTTT
>TRBJ2-1|TRBV15|many|TRBD2
CATSRDSSGGPYNEQFF
TGTGCCACCAGCAGAGATTCTAGCGGGGGGCCCTACAATGAGCAGTTCTTC
>TRBJ2-3|TRBV6-1|.|.
CASRIVSGTDTQYF
TGTGCCAGCAGAATCGTAAGCGGCACAGATACGCAGTATTTT
>TRBJ1-5|TRBV6-2/TRBV6-3|many|.
CASKVEDQPQHF
TGTGCCAGCAAGGTTGAAGATCAGCCCCAGCATTTT
>TRBJ1-1|TRBV10-3|few|TRBD1
CATGVGQGSEAFF
TGTGCCACCGGGGTGGGACAGGGGTCTGAAGCTTTCTTT
>TRBJ1-6|TRBV6-1|few|TRBD1
CASSFQQGDLNSPLHF
TGTGCCAGCAGTTTTCAACAGGGGGACCTGAATTCACCCCTCCACTTT
>TRBJ1-5|TRBV15|many|.
CATSRGYQPQHF
TGTGCCACCAGCAGGGGTTATCAGCCCCAGCATTTT
>TRBJ2-1|TRBV7-2|many|.
CASSFRGDEQFF
TGTGCCAGCAGCTTCAGGGGTGATGAGCAGTTCTTC